This T cell receptor beta chain was captured in a study of T-cell reconstitution after alpha-beta-depleted transplantation in children. General observations from the study: At one year after transplant, newly produced T cells mostly accounted for T-cell counts and diversity. Several hundred rapidly expanded clones from non-depleted graft cells reportedly supplied alpha-beta T cells about two months post-transplant.

For TCRbeta, the library was prepared with unique molecular identifiers. TCRdb recomputed calls from the PCR reads with MiXCR, one row per CDR3 protein. The table includes some 460,000 distinct CDR3 sequences, about 16% detected once. In this sample, this clonotype turned up a few times. Its specificity is not known. V lost 4 bases, J lost 6 bases, and 18 bases lay in between. Per germline, CDR1 SQVTM and CDR2 ANQGSEA. The CDR3 is made up of 14 amino acids. The material sequenced was PBMCs, mostly from graft donor cells, taken 360 days after TCRalphabeta/CD19-depleted stem cell transplant. The chain links TRBV29-1 to TRBJ2-5, with a possible D match to TRBD1 (5 bases). This receptor was identified in a boy in the first two years of life who had a stem cell transplant for Wiskott-Aldrich syndrome, so the T cells may come from the graft donor. The CDR3 sequence: CSVAPPGVGQTQYF. CDR3 DNA: TGCAGCGTTGCCCCCCCGGGTGTGGGGCAGACCCAGTACTTC.